A single T cell receptor (beta chain) is shown here with its context. Its antigen is still unknown. Germline and junction disagree at one end, which may indicate a read error. Sequencing used immunoSEQ multiplex PCR; TCRdb keeps in-frame clones, though not all of them. The sample lists 20,000 to 25,000 clones, around 97% occurring once. The data originate from a study of B cell selection in AIRE deficiency. Sorting defined conventional CD4 T cells as CD4+CD127+. General study findings and limits: Shared Treg sequences had shorter CDR3s, biased toward rearrangements with few non-templated insertions. Only 9.3% of 3,500 to 4,500 shared Treg sequences were patient-specific; roughly 30% healthy-specific.

Material: conventional CD4+ T cells sorted from PBMCs. The receptor was isolated from a human donor with AIRE deficiency.

DNA of the CDR3: TGTGCTAGCAGCTTAGCCTTCCCCACCGGGGAGCTGTTTTTT. It codes for CASSLAFPTGELFF. The V and J genes are TRBV7-7 and TRBJ2-2; D is ambiguous. The CDR3 extends over 14 amino acids. Germline assignment: CDR1 SSHAT and CDR2 FNYEAQ (reference sequence).